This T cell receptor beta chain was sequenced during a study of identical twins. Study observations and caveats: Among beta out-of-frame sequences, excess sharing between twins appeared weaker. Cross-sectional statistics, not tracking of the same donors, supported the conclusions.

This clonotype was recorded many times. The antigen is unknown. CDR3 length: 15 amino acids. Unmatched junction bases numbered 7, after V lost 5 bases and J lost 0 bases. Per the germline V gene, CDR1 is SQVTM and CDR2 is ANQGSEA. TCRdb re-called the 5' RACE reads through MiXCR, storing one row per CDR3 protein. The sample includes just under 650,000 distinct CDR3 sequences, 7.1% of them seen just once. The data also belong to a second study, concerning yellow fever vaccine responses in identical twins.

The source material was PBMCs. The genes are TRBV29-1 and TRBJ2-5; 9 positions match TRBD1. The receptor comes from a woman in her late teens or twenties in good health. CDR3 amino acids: CSVRAGTGNQETQYF. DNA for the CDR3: TGCAGCGTTCGAGCCGGGACAGGGAACCAAGAGACCCAGTACTTC.